This TCR beta chain was identified in a study of CD8 T cells in ankylosing spondylitis. The CDR3 loop spans 14 amino acids. The germline CDR1 and CDR2 sequences are MGHDK and SYGVNS. V was shortened by 3 bases and J by 7 bases, with 14 bases between the two germline ends. Via MiXCR, TCRdb re-called the 5' RACE reads, giving one row per CDR3 protein. The table lists around 150,000 distinct CDR3 sequences, roughly a third of them singletons, with 6% in the top ten. The chain recombines TRBV25-1 with TRBJ2-3, with D perhaps TRBD2 (6 bases). The clonotype was recovered from a male donor with ankylosing spondylitis. The sample taken for sequencing was synovial fluid, either unsorted or a sorted T cell fraction (not recorded which). The CDR3 DNA sequence: TGTGCCAGCAGTGATGTCGGGAGCCTATATACGCAGTATTTT. It codes for CASSDVGSLYTQYF.